Included here is one T cell receptor (beta chain) sequence, with context. The CDR3 is 16 amino acids. Per the germline V gene, CDR1 is SEHNR and CDR2 is FQNEAQ (reference sequence). V dropped 3 bases and J dropped 2; count of bases not matched to a gene: 4. The sample comes from a study of blood T cell repertoires in COVID-19. TCRdb's table, derived via immunoSEQ multiplex PCR, lists solely in-frame clones and lacks some. Found here are approximately 94,000 clones, around 88% of them singletons; the top ten hold 5%. This receptor was taken from a human donor in a cohort sampled during active COVID-19. Sequences were obtained from peripheral blood. This chain links TRBV7-9 with TRBJ2-3; TRBD2 matches 11 bases. This chain's CDR3 is CASSLGLADTTDTQYF. In DNA, the CDR3 is TGTGCCAGCAGCTTGGGACTAGCGGATACCACAGATACGCAGTATTTT. The full variable domain, with the rest looked up from reference TRBV7-9 and TRBJ2-3, is DTGVSQNPRHKITKRGQNVTFRCDPISEHNRLYWYRQTLGQGPEFLTYFQNEAQLEKSRLLSDRFSAERPKGSFSTLEIQRTEQGDSAMYLCASSLGLADTTDTQYFGPGTRLTVL.